Included here is one T cell receptor (beta chain) sequence, with context. The antigen remains undetermined. The sample is drawn from a study of T cell repertoires in ileal Crohn's disease. Study-level background: About 37% were active smokers at surgery; median disease duration was approximately 7.3 years. Study findings and constraints: Endoscopic recurrence occurred in every patient whose clonality exceeded 26.8%. Active smokers at surgery had more clonal expansions than non-smokers.

Germline lookup yields CDR1 SGHTS and CDR2 YDEGEE. The CDR3 is 16 amino acids. J lost 7 bases, V lost 2 bases, and 10 bases had no gene match. Assay: immunoSEQ multiplex PCR; the TCRdb copy retains only in-frame clones and omits some. The table records a few thousand clones, approximately 78% of them present only once. Before sorting, lamina propria lymphocytes were separated from surgical specimens by density gradient. Included were adult ileal or ileocolonic Crohn's patients indicated for ileocolonic resection. The V gene is TRBV5-8, the J gene TRBJ1-5; 9 bases line up with TRBD1. Sequencing was carried out using CD4+ T cells sorted from the ileum. The origin of this receptor is an adult with Crohn's disease. In nucleotides, the CDR3 is TGTGCCAGCAGCTTCAGTCCGGGACAGGGAGGCCAGCCCCAGCATTTT. Protein sequence: CASSFSPGQGGQPQHF.